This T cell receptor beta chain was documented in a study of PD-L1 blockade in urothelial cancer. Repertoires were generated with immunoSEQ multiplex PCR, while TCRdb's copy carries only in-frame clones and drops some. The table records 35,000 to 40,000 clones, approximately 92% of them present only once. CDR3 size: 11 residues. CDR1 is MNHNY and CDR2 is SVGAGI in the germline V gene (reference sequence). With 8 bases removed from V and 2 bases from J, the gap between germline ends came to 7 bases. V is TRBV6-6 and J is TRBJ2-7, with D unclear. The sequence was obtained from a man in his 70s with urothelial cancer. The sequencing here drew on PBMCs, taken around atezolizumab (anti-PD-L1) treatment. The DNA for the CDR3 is TGTGCCAGCGGCCAAACCTACGAGCAGTACTTC. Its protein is CASGQTYEQYF.